This T cell receptor beta chain appears in the sequencing data of a study of blood T cell repertoires in COVID-19. Only one count was recorded for this clone. Germline V CDR1 and CDR2: SGHTA, FQGNSA. Trimming cost V 5 bases and J 8 bases; bases outside gene matches: 8. The CDR3 spans 13 residues. In the source study's methods: Estimates of nucleated cell counts were drawn from the amplification of reference gene primers. This table comes from immunoSEQ multiplex PCR, and its TCRdb copy is limited to in-frame clones, with some not included. V, J and clone size derive from that table, while D and trimming were established from the DNA sequence. The table includes around 320,000 clones, 89% detected once.

This chain links TRBV7-2 with TRBJ1-2; TRBD1 aligns across 7 bases. The receptor's source is a woman aged 45-59 years who had been exposed to COVID-19. The specimen was PBMCs or T cells enriched from blood (not recorded which). The CDR3 sequence: CASSLQTGYGYTF. The CDR3 nucleotides are TGTGCCAGCAGCCTCCAGACAGGGTACGGCTACACCTTC.